This entry lists 31 T cell receptor beta chains sequenced from one sample in a study of T cell repertoires in cytomegalovirus infection. TCRdb reanalysed the reads using MiXCR and keeps one entry per CDR3 protein. This table holds some 300,000 distinct CDR3 sequences, 8% to 10% found once. Sequenced: PBMCs. These receptors were taken from a human donor in good health (CMV status not recorded). Some clones in this sample may be carry-over from other donors' samples.

This clonotype was recorded many times. The J gene is TRBJ1-1, the V gene TRBV7-9, with TRBD1 as a possible D gene (5 bases). Germline V gives CDR1 SEHNR, CDR2 FQNEAQ (reference sequence). V shed 4 bases and J shed 4 bases, with 13 bases lying between them. The CDR3 spans 14 residues. CDR3 sequence reads: CASSYGGSVTEAFF. The CDR3 region has the DNA TGTGCCAGCAGCTATGGGGGAAGCGTCACTGAAGCTTTCTTT.

This clonotype was seen a handful of times. The chain couples TRBV7-9 to TRBJ2-2; D remains ambiguous. Trimming shortened V by 3 bases and J by 5 bases, and 10 bases separated the two germline ends. Germline V gene sequence: CDR1 SEHNR, CDR2 FQNEAQ (reference sequence). The CDR3 length is 14 residues. The CDR3 loop is CASSFRQTTGELFF. The CDR3, as DNA: TGTGCCAGCAGCTTCCGCCAGACTACCGGGGAGCTGTTTTTT.

This clonotype was found many times. V usage is TRBV7-2 and J usage is TRBJ1-5; TRBD1 is a possible D gene (5 bases). The length of the CDR3 is 12 residues. V lost 3 bases to trimming and J lost 12 bases, with 12 bases between them. Per germline, CDR1 SGHTA and CDR2 FQGNSA. CDR3 DNA sequence: TGTGCCAGCAGCTTGCTAGGACATTTCCAGCATTTT. It translates to CASSLLGHFQHF.

This clonotype was seen at least ten times. The V gene is TRBV7-2, the J gene TRBJ1-1, with a possible D match to TRBD1 (6 bases). The V gene's germline CDR1 is SGHTA and CDR2 FQGNSA. CDR3 length: 15 amino acids. Trimming cost V 5 bases and J 4 bases, with 17 bases left between them. The CDR3 here is CASSRSPGAFTEAFF. The CDR3 bases are TGTGCCAGCAGCCGTTCTCCAGGGGCATTCACTGAAGCTTTCTTT.

The table lists this clonotype with many counts. The chain links TRBV6-5 to TRBJ2-4; TRBD1 aligns across 7 bases. The V segment lost 5 bases and the J segment 1 base; nucleotides outside the gene matches: 2. Per germline, CDR1 MNHEY and CDR2 SVGAGI. There are 14 residues in the CDR3. This CDR3 is CASSKTGAKNIQYF. CDR3 nucleotides: TGTGCCAGCAGTAAGACAGGGGCCAAAAACATTCAGTACTTC.

This clonotype was recorded at least ten times. The chain couples TRBV6-2 or TRBV6-3 to TRBJ1-5; D unclear. CDR1 is MNHEY and CDR2 is SVGEGT in the germline V gene. The CDR3 is 15 amino acids. V was clipped by 2 bases and J by 11 bases, with 19 bases between them. For the CDR3, the DNA is TGTGCCAGCAGTTACCTCTCCGGATCGGGCGGGACCCAGCATTTT. It yields the protein CASSYLSGSGGTQHF.

This clonotype has at least ten counts. The V and J genes are TRBV7-9 and TRBJ2-7; no definite D call. The CDR3 runs to 12 residues. Germline CDR1 is SEHNR and CDR2 is FQNEAQ (reference sequence). Deletions cut 4 bases from V and 9 bases from J, with 13 bases between. CDR3: CASSYTALMQYV. As DNA, the CDR3 is TGTGCCAGCAGCTACACAGCGTTGATGCAGTACGTC.

This sequence joins TRBV20-1 and TRBJ1-6; 9 bases align to TRBD1. Trimming removed 0 bases from V and 7 bases from J; junction bases left unmatched: 7. The CDR3 loop spans 16 amino acids. The germline CDR1 and CDR2 sequences are DFQATT and SNEGSKA (reference sequence). The DNA for the CDR3 is TGCAGTGCTAGAGAACCCAGACAGGGGGTGAATTCACCCCTCCACTTT. It translates to CSAREPRQGVNSPLHF.

This clonotype has ten or more counts. The chain uses TRBV14 and TRBJ2-5; 9 nucleotides agree with TRBD2. The V gene's germline CDR1 is SGHDN and CDR2 FVKESK. Trimming at V came to 1 base and at J to 1 base, leaving 7 bases not matched to a gene. The CDR3 extends over 17 amino acids. This CDR3 reads CASSQVYGRGGQETQYF. CDR3 nucleotide sequence: TGTGCCAGCAGCCAAGTATATGGGCGGGGGGGCCAAGAGACCCAGTACTTC.

This clonotype occurred many times. The chain is built from TRBV28 and TRBJ1-1; D is unresolved. The CDR3 has 15 residues. The V and J ends lost 10 bases and 2 bases respectively, with 20 bases between them. Per germline, CDR1 MDHEN and CDR2 SYDVKM. As DNA, the CDR3 is TGTGCCATTACCCCGCTACGGGTTTTAAACACTGAAGCTTTCTTT. Its translation: CAITPLRVLNTEAFF. Supplemented by reference TRBV28 and TRBJ1-1, the full variable domain reads DVKVTQSSRYLVKRTGEKVFLECVQDMDHENMFWYRQDPGLGLRLIYFSYDVKMKEKGDIPEGYSVSREKKERFSLILESASTNQTSMYLCAITPLRVLNTEAFFGQGTRLTVV.

DNA of the CDR3: TGTGCCAGCAGCTTAACGTTTGCGGGATCCTCCTATAATTCACCCCTCCACTTT. Translation: CASSLTFAGSSYNSPLHF. V and J are TRBV7-3 and TRBJ1-6; D uncertain. Germline loops: CDR1 SGHTA, CDR2 FQGTGA. CDR3 length: 18 residues. Trimming stripped 0 bases from V and 0 bases from J, with 12 bases between.

This clonotype was observed at least ten times. The genes are TRBV29-1 and TRBJ1-2; no reliable D call. Between the trimmed V and J ends, which lost 4 bases and 6 bases, there was a span of 9 bases. CDR1 and CDR2 from the germline V gene are SQVTM and ANQGSEA. The CDR3 sequence is 11 residues long. The CDR3 here is CSVGDKDGYTF. In nucleotides, the CDR3 is TGCAGCGTTGGAGATAAGGATGGCTACACCTTC.

This clonotype has ten or more counts. The chain combines TRBV19 with TRBJ2-6; 9 bases map to TRBD2. Germline lookup yields CDR1 LNHDA and CDR2 SQIVND (reference sequence). This CDR3 is 18 amino acids long. J was trimmed by 1 base and V by 6 bases; bases with no gene match: 10. The CDR3 DNA follows: TGTGCCAGTAGGCCATATAGCGGGGGAGATTCTGGGGCCAACGTCCTGACTTTC. This sequence encodes CASRPYSGGDSGANVLTF.

This clonotype was found many times. The chain carries TRBV7-8 and TRBJ1-2; D call uncertain. V was cut by 1 base and J by 2 bases, with 14 bases left in between. This CDR3 is built from 16 residues. Germline V gene data show CDR1 as SGHVS and CDR2 as FQNEAQ. The CDR3 loop is CASSLEAYGRNYGYTF. The CDR3 DNA follows: TGTGCCAGCAGCTTAGAGGCGTATGGACGGAACTATGGCTACACCTTC.

This clonotype was picked up many times. This chain uses TRBV20-1 with TRBJ1-1; the D gene is possibly TRBD1 (5 bases). Germline V CDR1 and CDR2: DFQATT, SNEGSKA (reference sequence). Trimming cost V 5 bases and J 0 bases, with 19 bases left between them. CDR3 size: 16 residues. CDR3 DNA: TGCAGTGCTCGGGACGGGGGAGCTCTCATGAACACTGAAGCTTTCTTT. It specifies CSARDGGALMNTEAFF.

There are many counts of this clonotype. The chain carries TRBV29-1 and TRBJ1-2, with 8 bases matching TRBD1. Germline-derived CDR1 and CDR2 are SQVTM and ANQGSEA. The CDR3 extends over 18 amino acids. The V and J ends lost 3 bases and 6 bases, in that order; junction bases with no gene match: 21. In nucleotides, the CDR3 is TGCAGCGTTGAGTCCGAGCATCTTTTAACAGGGGGTTCGGATGGCTACACCTTC. Translated, it gives CSVESEHLLTGGSDGYTF.

The chain uses TRBV2 and TRBJ1-5; D is undetermined. Trimming stripped 1 base from V and 2 bases from J, with 12 bases between. Per the germline V gene, CDR1 is SNHLY and CDR2 is FYNNEI. CDR3 length equals 16 residues. CDR3 in amino acids: CASSEDRVLGNQPQHF. The CDR3 nucleotides read TGTGCCAGCAGTGAAGATAGGGTACTCGGCAATCAGCCCCAGCATTTT.

This clonotype was observed many times. The chain employs TRBV15 and TRBJ1-5; D possibly corresponds to TRBD1 (5 bases). The ends were cut back, 6 bases at V and 0 bases at J, with 12 bases in the middle. This CDR3 has 15 residues. Germline values: CDR1 LNHNV, CDR2 YYDKDF (reference sequence). CDR3 region: CATRVDSYSNQPQHF. The CDR3 DNA reads TGTGCCACCAGGGTCGACAGCTATAGCAATCAGCCCCAGCATTTT.

This clonotype was seen many times. V and J are TRBV7-6 and TRBJ2-1; perhaps TRBD2 as D (7 bases). Between the trimmed V and J ends, which lost 0 bases and 4 bases, there was a span of 13 bases. CDR1 is SGHVS and CDR2 is FNYEAQ in the germline V gene. This CDR3 has 16 amino acids. The CDR3 region has the DNA TGTGCCAGCAGCTTAGCTACGGGGGGCCGATACAATGAGCAGTTCTTC. This codes for CASSLATGGRYNEQFF.

As regards this clonotype: This clone may be a read error of a much larger clone one base away. The V gene is TRBV7-2, the J gene TRBJ2-5, with D unresolved. The CDR3 has 12 amino acids. The ends were cut back, 5 bases at V and 4 bases at J, with 8 bases in the middle. Germline assignment: CDR1 SGHTA and CDR2 FQGNSA. DNA of the CDR3: TGTGCCAGCAGCCGGAATGCAGAGACCCAGTACTTC. Residues: CASSRNAETQYF.

This clonotype was observed many times. This chain links TRBV6-2 or TRBV6-3 with TRBJ1-1; D may be TRBD1 (5 bases). Germline values: CDR1 MNHEY, CDR2 SVGEGT. There are 14 residues in the CDR3. V was clipped by 6 bases and J by 1 base, with 12 bases between them. Written as DNA, the CDR3 is TGTGCCAGCAGCATGGGGGTGAGGAACACTGAAGCTTTCTTT. Encoded protein: CASSMGVRNTEAFF.

This clonotype was counted many times. The chain uses TRBV29-1 and TRBJ1-2; possible D gene TRBD1, 6 bases. The CDR3 covers 11 residues. The germline V gene has CDR1 SQVTM and CDR2 ANQGSEA. The V end lost 8 bases, the J end lost 13 bases, and 20 bases lay between the germline ends. The CDR3 sequence is CSTKQGSAGTF. In DNA form, the CDR3 reads TGCAGCACCAAACAGGGATCGGCTGGCACCTTC.

The CDR3 sequence is CSAVHGDRGGNQPQHF. In DNA form, the CDR3 reads TGCAGTGCCGTCCACGGGGACAGGGGTGGAAATCAGCCCCAGCATTTT. The V gene is TRBV20-1, the J gene TRBJ1-5; 10 nucleotides line up with TRBD1. The CDR3 length is 16 residues. V lost 6 bases to trimming and J lost 4 bases; unmatched junction nucleotides: 12. The germline V gene encodes CDR1 DFQATT and CDR2 SNEGSKA (reference sequence).

This clonotype was recorded at least ten times. This chain uses TRBV6-5 with TRBJ2-1, with D hard to call. The CDR3 extends over 13 amino acids. The V end lost 0 bases, the J end lost 7 bases, and 7 bases lay between the germline ends. The germline CDR1 and CDR2 sequences are MNHEY and SVGAGI. Here the CDR3 reads CASSYSIRNEQFF. In DNA form, the CDR3 reads TGTGCCAGCAGTTACTCGATCAGAAATGAGCAGTTCTTC.

This clonotype was detected ten times or more. The chain recombines TRBV7-2 with TRBJ1-2; D unclear. The CDR3 has 13 amino acids. The V end lost 6 bases, the J end lost 8 bases, and 16 bases lay between the germline ends. The V gene's germline CDR1 is SGHTA and CDR2 FQGNSA. The CDR3 coding sequence is TGTGCCAGCAGTCCCAGTTTCTCAGAAGGCTACACCTTC. Translation: CASSPSFSEGYTF.

This clonotype showed up many times. This chain uses TRBV28 with TRBJ1-5, with D possibly TRBD1 on 6 matching bases. Germline lookup yields CDR1 MDHEN and CDR2 SYDVKM. The CDR3 totals 15 residues. V lost 3 bases, J lost 0 bases, and 9 bases lay in between. The CDR3 reads CASSLDSASNQPQHF. CDR3 nucleotides: TGTGCCAGCAGTTTGGACAGCGCTAGCAATCAGCCCCAGCATTTT.

The chain uses TRBV5-4 and TRBJ2-4; D is unclear. CDR1 is SGHNT and CDR2 is YYREEE in the germline V gene (reference sequence). The CDR3 has 13 residues. Trimming took off 2 bases at V and 4 bases at J, with 7 bases between the two ends. The CDR3: CASSFDPKNIQYF. In DNA, the CDR3 is TGTGCCAGCAGCTTCGACCCTAAAAACATTCAGTACTTC.

The table lists this clonotype with many counts. The rearrangement uses TRBV7-2 and TRBJ2-7, with TRBD1 as a possible D gene (5 bases). Germline V gene data show CDR1 as SGHTA and CDR2 as FQGNSA. CDR3 length equals 15 residues. Trimming pared 3 bases from V and 0 bases from J, leaving 12 bases between. CDR3: CASSLPRQRSYEQYF. The CDR3 nucleotides are TGTGCCAGCAGCTTGCCGAGACAGCGCTCCTACGAGCAGTACTTC.

Comments on this clonotype: This could be a read error, since a much larger clone is one nucleotide away. The chain has TRBV6-2 or TRBV6-3 and TRBJ2-1, with TRBD1 matching over 12 bases. The CDR3 spans 15 residues. Germline V CDR1 and CDR2: MNHEY, SVGEGT. The CDR3 coding sequence is TGTGCCAGCAGTCTCTCGGGACAGGGGGCCGTTGAGCAGATCTTC. This gives the protein CASSLSGQGAVEQIF.

This chain connects TRBV6-6 to TRBJ1-5; D is unclear. Germline V gene sequence: CDR1 MNHNY, CDR2 SVGAGI (reference sequence). The V end was cut by 3 bases, the J end by 0 bases, with 15 bases between. The CDR3 is made up of 17 amino acids. CDR3 in amino acids: CASSYRQQINSNQPQHF. The CDR3 DNA is TGTGCCAGCAGTTATCGGCAGCAGATTAATAGCAATCAGCCCCAGCATTTT.

This clonotype appeared many times. The V call is TRBV7-2, the J call TRBJ2-2, with D tentatively TRBD1 (6 bases). V shed 4 bases and J shed 0 bases, with 9 bases lying between them. Germline CDR1 and CDR2: SGHTA and FQGNSA. The CDR3 contains 15 residues. The CDR3: CASSSGQPNTGELFF. The CDR3 DNA is TGTGCCAGCAGCTCAGGACAGCCGAACACCGGGGAGCTGTTTTTT.